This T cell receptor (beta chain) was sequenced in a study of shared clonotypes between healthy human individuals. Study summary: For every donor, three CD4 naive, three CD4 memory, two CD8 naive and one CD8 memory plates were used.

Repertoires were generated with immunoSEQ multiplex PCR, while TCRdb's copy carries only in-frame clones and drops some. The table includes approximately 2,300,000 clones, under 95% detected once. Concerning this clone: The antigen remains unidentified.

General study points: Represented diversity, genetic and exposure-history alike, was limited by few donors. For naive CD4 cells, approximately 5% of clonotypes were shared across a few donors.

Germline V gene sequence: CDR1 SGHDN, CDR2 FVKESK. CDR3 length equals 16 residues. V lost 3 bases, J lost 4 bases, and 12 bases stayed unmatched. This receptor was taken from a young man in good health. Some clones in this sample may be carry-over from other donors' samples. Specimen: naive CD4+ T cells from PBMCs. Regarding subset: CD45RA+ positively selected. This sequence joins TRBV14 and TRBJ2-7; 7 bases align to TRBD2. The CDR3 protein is CASSQLGAGAAYEQYF. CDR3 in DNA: TGTGCCAGCAGCCAGCTAGGCGCGGGAGCGGCGTACGAGCAGTACTTC.